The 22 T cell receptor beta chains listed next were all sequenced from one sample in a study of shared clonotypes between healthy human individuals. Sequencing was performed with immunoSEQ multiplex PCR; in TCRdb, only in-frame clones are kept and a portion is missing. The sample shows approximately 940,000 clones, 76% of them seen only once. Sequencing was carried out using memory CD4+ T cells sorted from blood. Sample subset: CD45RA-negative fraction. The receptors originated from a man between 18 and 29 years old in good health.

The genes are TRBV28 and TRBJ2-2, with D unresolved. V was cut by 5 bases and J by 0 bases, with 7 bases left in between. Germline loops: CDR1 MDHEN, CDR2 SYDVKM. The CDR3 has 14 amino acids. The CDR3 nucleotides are TGTGCCAGCAGTCTCCGAGCGAACACCGGGGAGCTGTTTTTT. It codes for CASSLRANTGELFF.

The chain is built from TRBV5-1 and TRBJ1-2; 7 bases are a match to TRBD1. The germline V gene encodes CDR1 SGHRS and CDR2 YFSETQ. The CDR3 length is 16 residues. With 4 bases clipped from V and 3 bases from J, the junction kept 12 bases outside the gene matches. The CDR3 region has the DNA TGCGCCAGCAGCCCCTCAGGGACAGACGTCCACTATGGCTACACCTTC. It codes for CASSPSGTDVHYGYTF.

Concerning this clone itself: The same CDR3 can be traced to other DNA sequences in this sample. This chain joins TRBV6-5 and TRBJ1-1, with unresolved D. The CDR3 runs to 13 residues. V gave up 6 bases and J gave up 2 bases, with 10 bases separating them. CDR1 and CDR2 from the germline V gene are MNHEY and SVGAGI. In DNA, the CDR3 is TGTGCCAGCAGCCCCACGGGCAACACTGAAGCTTTCTTT. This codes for CASSPTGNTEAFF.

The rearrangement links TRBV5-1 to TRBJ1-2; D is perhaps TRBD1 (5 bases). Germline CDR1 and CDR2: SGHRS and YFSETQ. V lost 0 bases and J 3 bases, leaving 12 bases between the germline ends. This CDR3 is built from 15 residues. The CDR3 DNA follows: TGCGCCAGCAGCTTGGGTGGGACGGCTCACTATGGCTACACCTTC. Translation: CASSLGGTAHYGYTF.

The CDR3 protein is CASSVGPSGTDGNTIYF. The CDR3 nucleotides read TGTGCCAGCAGCGTAGGACCCTCGGGGACGGATGGAAACACCATATATTTT. This chain joins TRBV9 and TRBJ1-3, with D possibly matching TRBD1 (5 bases). CDR3 length: 17 residues. From germline, CDR1 is SGDLS and CDR2 YYNGEE. V was shortened by 0 bases and J by 3 bases, with 16 bases between the two germline ends.

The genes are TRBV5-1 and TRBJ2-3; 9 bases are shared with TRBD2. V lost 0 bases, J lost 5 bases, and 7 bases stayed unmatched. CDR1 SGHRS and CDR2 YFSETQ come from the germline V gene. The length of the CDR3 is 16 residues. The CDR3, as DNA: TGCGCCAGCAGCTTGGCGTCTAGCGGGGTGATAGATACGCAGTATTTT. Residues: CASSLASSGVIDTQYF.

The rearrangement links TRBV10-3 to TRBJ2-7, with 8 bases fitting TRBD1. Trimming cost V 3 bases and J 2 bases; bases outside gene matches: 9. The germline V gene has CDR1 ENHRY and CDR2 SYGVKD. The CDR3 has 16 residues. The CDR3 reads CAISDSRDRKPYEQYF. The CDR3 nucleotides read TGTGCCATCAGTGACAGCCGGGACAGGAAGCCCTACGAGCAGTACTTC.

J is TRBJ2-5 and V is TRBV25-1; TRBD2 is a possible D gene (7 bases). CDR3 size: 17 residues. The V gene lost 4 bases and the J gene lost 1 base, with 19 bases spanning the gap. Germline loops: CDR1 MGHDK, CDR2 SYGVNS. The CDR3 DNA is TGTGCCAGCAGTGTGAGGGGGTCTAGCGGCTTCCAAGAGACCCAGTACTTC. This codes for CASSVRGSSGFQETQYF.

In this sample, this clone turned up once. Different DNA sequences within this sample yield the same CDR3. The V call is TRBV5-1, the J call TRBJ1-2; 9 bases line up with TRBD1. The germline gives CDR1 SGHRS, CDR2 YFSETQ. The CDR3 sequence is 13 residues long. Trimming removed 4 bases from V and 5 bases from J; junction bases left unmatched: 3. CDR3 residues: CASSLDRGYGYTF. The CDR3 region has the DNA TGCGCCAGCAGCCTGGACAGGGGATATGGCTACACCTTC. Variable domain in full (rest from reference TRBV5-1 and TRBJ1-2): KAGVTQTPRYLIKTRGQQVTLSCSPISGHRSVSWYQQTPGQGLQFLFEYFSETQRNKGNFPGRFSGRQFSNSRSEMNVSTLELGDSALYLCASSLDRGYGYTFGSGTRLTVV.

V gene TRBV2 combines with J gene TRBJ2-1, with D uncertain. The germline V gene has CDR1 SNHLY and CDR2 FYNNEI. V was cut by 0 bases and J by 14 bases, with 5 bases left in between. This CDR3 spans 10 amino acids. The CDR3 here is CASSEALEFF. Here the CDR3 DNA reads TGTGCCAGCAGTGAAGCGCTTGAGTTCTTC.

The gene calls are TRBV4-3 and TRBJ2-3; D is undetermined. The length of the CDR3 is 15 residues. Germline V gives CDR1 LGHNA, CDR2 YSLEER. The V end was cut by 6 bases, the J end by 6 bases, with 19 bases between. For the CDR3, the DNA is TGCGCCAGCAGTCCCGGAATTACGTACAGTGATACGCAGTATTTT. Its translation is CASSPGITYSDTQYF.

CDR3 sequence: CASSLFTGLNEQYF. The DNA of the CDR3 is TGTGCCAGCTCACTTTTCACAGGGCTAAACGAGCAGTACTTC. V gene TRBV18 combines with J gene TRBJ2-7; D may be TRBD1 (6 bases). The CDR3 has 14 amino acids. The V end lost 4 bases, the J end lost 5 bases, and 15 bases lay between the germline ends. CDR1 is KGHSH, CDR2 LQKENI, per germline.

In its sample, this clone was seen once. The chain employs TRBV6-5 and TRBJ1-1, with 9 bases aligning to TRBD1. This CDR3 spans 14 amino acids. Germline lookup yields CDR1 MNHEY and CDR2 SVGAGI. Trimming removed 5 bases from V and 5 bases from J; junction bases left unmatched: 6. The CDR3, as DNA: TGTGCCAGCAGTGAGACAGGGGGTAGGACTGAAGCTTTCTTT. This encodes CASSETGGRTEAFF.

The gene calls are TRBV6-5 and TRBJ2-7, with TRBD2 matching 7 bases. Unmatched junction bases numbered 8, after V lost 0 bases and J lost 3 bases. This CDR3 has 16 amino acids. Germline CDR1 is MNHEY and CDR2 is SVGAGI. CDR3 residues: CASSYSTGGGNYEQYF. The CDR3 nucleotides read TGTGCCAGCAGTTACTCGACGGGCGGGGGAAACTACGAGCAGTACTTC.

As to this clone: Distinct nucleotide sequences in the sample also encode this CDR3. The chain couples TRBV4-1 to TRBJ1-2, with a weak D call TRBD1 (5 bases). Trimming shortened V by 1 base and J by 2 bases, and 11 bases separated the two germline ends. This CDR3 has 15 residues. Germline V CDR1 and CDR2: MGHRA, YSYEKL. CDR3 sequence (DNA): TGCGCCAGCAGCCAAGCGGGGCAGGGAAACTATGGCTACACCTTC. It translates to CASSQAGQGNYGYTF.

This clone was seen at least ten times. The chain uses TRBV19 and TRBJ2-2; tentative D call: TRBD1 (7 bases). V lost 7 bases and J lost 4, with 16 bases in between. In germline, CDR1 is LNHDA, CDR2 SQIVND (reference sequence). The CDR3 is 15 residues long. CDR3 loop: CASMEGARSTGELFF. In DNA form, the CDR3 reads TGTGCCAGTATGGAGGGGGCGCGTTCCACCGGGGAGCTGTTTTTT.

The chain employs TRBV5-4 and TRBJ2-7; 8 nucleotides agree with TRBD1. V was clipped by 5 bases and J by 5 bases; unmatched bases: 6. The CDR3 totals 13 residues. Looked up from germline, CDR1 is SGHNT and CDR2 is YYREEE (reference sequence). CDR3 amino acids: CASSSDRGHEQYF. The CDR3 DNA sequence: TGTGCCAGCAGTTCCGACAGGGGCCACGAGCAGTACTTC.

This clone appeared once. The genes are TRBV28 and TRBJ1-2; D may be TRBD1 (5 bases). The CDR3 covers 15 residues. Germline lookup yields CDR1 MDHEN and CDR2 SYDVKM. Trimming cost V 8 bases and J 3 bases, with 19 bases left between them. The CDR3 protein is CASHSRAGNDYGYTF. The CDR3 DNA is TGTGCCAGCCATTCCAGGGCAGGGAATGACTATGGCTACACCTTC.

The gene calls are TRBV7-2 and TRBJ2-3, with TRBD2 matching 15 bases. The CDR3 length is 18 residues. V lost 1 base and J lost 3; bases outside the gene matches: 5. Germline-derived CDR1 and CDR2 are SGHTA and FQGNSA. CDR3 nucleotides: TGTGCCAGCAGCTTAGGGACTAGCGGGGGGGCTAGTACAGATACGCAGTATTTT. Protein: CASSLGTSGGASTDTQYF. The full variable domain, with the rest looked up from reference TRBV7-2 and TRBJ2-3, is GAGVSQSPSNKVTEKGKDVELRCDPISGHTALYWYRQSLGQGLEFLIYFQGNSAPDKSGLPSDRFSAERTGGSVSTLTIQRTQQEDSAVYLCASSLGTSGGASTDTQYFGPGTRLTVL.

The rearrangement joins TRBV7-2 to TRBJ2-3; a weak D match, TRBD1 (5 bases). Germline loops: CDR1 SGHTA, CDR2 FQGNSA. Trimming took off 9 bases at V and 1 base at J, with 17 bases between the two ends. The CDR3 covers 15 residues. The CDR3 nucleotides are TGTGCCAGTTGTCCAGGGTTCAGTGGCACAGATACGCAGTATTTT. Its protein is CASCPGFSGTDTQYF.

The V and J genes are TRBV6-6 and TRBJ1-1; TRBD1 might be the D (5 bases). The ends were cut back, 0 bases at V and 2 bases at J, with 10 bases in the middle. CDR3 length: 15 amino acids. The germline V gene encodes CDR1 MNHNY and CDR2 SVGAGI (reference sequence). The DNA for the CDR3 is TGTGCCAGCAGTTACTCTCAGACAGTTAACACTGAAGCTTTCTTT. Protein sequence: CASSYSQTVNTEAFF.

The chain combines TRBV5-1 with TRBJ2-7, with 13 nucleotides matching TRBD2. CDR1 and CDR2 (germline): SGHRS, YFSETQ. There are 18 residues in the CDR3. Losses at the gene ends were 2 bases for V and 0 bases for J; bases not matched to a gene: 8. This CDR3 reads CASSLKLAGGLGSYEQYF. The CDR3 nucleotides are TGCGCCAGCAGCTTAAAACTAGCGGGAGGGCTTGGCTCCTACGAGCAGTACTTC.